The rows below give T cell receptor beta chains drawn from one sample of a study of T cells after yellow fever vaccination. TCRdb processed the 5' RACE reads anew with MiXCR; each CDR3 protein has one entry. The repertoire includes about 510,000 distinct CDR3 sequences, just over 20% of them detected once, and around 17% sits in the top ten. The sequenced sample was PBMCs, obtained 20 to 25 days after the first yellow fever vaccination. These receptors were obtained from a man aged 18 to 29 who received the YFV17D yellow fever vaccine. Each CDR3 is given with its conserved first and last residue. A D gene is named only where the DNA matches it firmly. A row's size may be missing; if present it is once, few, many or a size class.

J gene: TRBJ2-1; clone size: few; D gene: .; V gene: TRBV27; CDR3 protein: CASRGGVNEQFF
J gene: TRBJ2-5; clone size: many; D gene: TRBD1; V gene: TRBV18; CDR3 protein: CASSPGQGTGETQYF
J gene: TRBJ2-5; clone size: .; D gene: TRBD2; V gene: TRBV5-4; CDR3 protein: CASSSPGLAGFGETQYF
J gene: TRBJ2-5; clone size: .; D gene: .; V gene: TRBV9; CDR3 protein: CASSGQSEETQYF
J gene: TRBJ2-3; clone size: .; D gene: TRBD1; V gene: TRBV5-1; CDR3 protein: CASSFHRGPRSTDTQYF
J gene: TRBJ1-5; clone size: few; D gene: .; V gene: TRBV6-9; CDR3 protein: CASNGTPGRPQHF
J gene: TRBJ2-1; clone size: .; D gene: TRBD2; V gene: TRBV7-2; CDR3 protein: CASSRITGTSLNEQFF
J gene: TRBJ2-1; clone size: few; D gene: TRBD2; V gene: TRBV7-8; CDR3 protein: CASSLARVAGASGGNEQFF
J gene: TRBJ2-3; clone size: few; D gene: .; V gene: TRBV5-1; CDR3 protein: CASSLNGPRGADTQYF
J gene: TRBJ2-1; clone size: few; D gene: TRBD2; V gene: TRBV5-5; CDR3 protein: CASSRPRSGGDNEQFF
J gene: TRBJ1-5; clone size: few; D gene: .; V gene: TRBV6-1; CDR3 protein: CASNSGNSNQPQHF
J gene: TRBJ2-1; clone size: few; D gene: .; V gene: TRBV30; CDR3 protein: CAWNWGGLNEQFF
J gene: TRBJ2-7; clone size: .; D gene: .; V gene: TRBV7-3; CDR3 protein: CASSLTARESPYEQYF
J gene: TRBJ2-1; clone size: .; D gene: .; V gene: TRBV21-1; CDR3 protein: CASSRRRPGLAGDEQFF
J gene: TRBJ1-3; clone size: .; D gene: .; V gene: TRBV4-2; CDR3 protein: CASSQEYNSGNTIYF
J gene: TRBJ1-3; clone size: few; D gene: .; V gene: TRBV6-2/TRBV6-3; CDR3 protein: CASSFRDVSNSGNTIYF
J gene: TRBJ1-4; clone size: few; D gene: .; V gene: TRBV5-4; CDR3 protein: CASSLAQGEKLFF
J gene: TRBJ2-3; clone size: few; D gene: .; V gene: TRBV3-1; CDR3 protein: CASSPGNEGVQSSTDTQYF
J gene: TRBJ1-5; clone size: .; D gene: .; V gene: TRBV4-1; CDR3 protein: CASSQEPRENQPQHF
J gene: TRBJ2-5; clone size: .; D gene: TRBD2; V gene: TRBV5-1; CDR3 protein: CASSRGLAGGYLQETQYF
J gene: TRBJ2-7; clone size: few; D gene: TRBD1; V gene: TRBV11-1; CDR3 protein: CASSPYGQGVPTSYEQYF
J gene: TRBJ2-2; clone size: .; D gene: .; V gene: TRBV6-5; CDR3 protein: CASSYSPGELFF
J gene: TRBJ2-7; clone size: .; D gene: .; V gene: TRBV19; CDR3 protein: CASSLQLRGEQYF
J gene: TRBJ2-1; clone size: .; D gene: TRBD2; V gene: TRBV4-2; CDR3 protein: CASSQDPASGVGEQFF
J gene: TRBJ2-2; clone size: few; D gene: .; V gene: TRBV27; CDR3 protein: CASSLSLPGELFF
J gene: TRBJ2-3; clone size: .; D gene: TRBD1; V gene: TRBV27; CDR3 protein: CASSGSGGADTQYF
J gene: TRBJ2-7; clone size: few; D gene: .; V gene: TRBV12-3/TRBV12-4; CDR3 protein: CASSLVRDNTYEQYF
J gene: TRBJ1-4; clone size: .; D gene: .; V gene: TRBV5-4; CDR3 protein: CASSLGGITNEKLFF
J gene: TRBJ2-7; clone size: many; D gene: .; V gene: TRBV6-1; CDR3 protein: CASRPSLASHEQYF
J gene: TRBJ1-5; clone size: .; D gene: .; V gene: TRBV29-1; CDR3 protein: CSARLGGGNQPQHF
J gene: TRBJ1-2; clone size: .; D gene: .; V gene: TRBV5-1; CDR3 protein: CASSADFSTNYGYTF
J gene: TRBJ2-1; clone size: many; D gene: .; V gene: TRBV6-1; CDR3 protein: CASSGNRRGSYNEQFF
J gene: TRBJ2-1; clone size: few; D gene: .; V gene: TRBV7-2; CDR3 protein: CASRDGVHNEQFF
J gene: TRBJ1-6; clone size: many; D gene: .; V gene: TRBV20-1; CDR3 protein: CSAREWFSNSPLHF
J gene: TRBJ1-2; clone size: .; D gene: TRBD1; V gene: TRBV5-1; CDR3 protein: CASSLTRQGDGYTF
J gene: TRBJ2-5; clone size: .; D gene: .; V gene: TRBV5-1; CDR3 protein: CASSFPGQETQYF
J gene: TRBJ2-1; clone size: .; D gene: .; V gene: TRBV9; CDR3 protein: CASSVAGSDYWNEQFF
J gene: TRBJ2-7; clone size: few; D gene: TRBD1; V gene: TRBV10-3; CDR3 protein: CAISDPGQSYEQYF
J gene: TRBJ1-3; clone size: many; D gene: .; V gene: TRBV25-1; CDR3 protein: CASEPRNIRLRPGNTIYF
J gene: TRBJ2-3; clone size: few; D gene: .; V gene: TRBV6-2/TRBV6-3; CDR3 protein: CASWRGGFTDTQYF
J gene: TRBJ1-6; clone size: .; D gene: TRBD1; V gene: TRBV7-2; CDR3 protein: CASSSRGLSSYNSPLHF